Presented here are 14 T cell receptor beta chains from one specimen sequenced in a study of T-cell memory formation after mild COVID-19. TCRdb reprocessed the 5' RACE reads via MiXCR and lists one record per CDR3 protein. The profile shows about 610,000 distinct CDR3 sequences, roughly 17% of them singletons. Sequencing input: PBMCs or a T cell subset sorted from them (not recorded which). Source of these receptors: an adult woman who had mild COVID-19 (a few samples of this study predate the infection). Cell type and time point are not known.

The chain employs TRBV7-9 and TRBJ2-1; TRBD2 aligns across 10 bases. CDR1 is SEHNR, CDR2 FQNEAQ, per germline (reference sequence). This CDR3 has 15 residues. After removal of 1 base from V and 9 bases from J, the junction contained 6 bases not matched to a gene. CDR3 protein: CASSLGSSGRSEQFF. The CDR3 region has the DNA TGTGCCAGCAGCTTAGGGAGTAGCGGGAGGAGTGAGCAGTTCTTC.

The genes are TRBV10-3 and TRBJ2-5; 16 nucleotides agree with TRBD2. Trimming at V came to 3 bases and at J to 4 bases, leaving 11 bases not matched to a gene. This CDR3 is built from 19 residues. CDR1 ENHRY and CDR2 SYGVKD come from the germline V gene. CDR3 bases: TGTGCCATCAGTGAATGGTTGGGACTAGCGGGAGGGCCCGGAGAGACCCAGTACTTC. Protein sequence: CAISEWLGLAGGPGETQYF.

The chain uses TRBV12-3 or TRBV12-4 and TRBJ1-2; tentative D call: TRBD1 (5 bases). V was cut by 8 bases and J by 5 bases, with 21 bases left in between. The CDR3 length is 15 residues. The CDR3 region is CASRPTQALRYGYTF. The DNA of the CDR3 is TGTGCCAGCCGACCCACACAGGCCCTTCGGTATGGCTACACCTTC.

On this clonotype: A read error may be the cause here, since a much bigger clone is one base away. This rearrangement joins TRBV2 to TRBJ2-5; the D is unclear. The V and J ends lost 7 bases and 4 bases respectively, with 4 bases between them. The V gene's germline CDR1 is SNHLY and CDR2 FYNNEI. The length of the CDR3 is 10 residues. CDR3 in DNA: TGTGCCAGCACCTTAGAGACCCAGTACTTC. This translates into CASTLETQYF.

This clonotype was counted between two and nine times. DNA for the CDR3: TGTGCCAGCAGCTTAAGCCCTTCGGGACCTAATGAAAAACTGTTTTTT. Protein product: CASSLSPSGPNEKLFF. This chain uses TRBV7-9 with TRBJ1-4; D is possibly TRBD1 (5 bases). The length of the CDR3 is 16 residues. The V gene lost 2 bases and the J gene lost 3 bases, with 13 bases spanning the gap. Germline lookup yields CDR1 SEHNR and CDR2 FQNEAQ (reference sequence).

The chain uses TRBV29-1 and TRBJ2-4, with TRBD1 identical over 9 bases. CDR3 size: 13 residues. CDR1 is SQVTM and CDR2 is ANQGSEA in the germline V gene. V trimming: 7 bases; J trimming: 8 bases; junction bases outside the gene matches: 9. The CDR3 reads CSAVPGQGDIQYF. CDR3 bases: TGCAGCGCCGTACCGGGACAGGGTGACATTCAGTACTTC.

This chain links TRBV23-1 with TRBJ2-3; D might be TRBD1 (5 bases). TRBV23-1 is given ORF status, its function remaining uncertain. With 6 bases removed from V and 7 bases from J, the gap between germline ends came to 5 bases. This CDR3 contains 10 residues. DNA for the CDR3: TGCGCCAGCAGGGGGCATACGCAGTATTTT. It yields the protein CASRGHTQYF.

The chain carries TRBV29-1 and TRBJ2-7; 9 positions agree with TRBD1. Losses at the gene ends were 4 bases for V and 4 bases for J; bases not matched to a gene: 8. The CDR3 has 14 residues. CDR1 is SQVTM, CDR2 ANQGSEA, per germline. This CDR3 reads CSVVPGQGLYEQYF. Here the CDR3 DNA reads TGCAGCGTTGTTCCGGGACAGGGACTTTACGAGCAGTACTTC.

In its sample, this clonotype was seen a few times. The chain has TRBV7-8 and TRBJ2-5, with D perhaps TRBD1 or TRBD2 (5 bases each). The CDR3 extends over 13 amino acids. The V gene lost 8 bases and the J gene lost 5 bases, with 15 bases spanning the gap. Germline V gives CDR1 SGHVS, CDR2 FQNEAQ. CDR3 sequence: CASFLLWGETQYF. CDR3 sequence (DNA): TGTGCCAGCTTCTTGCTTTGGGGGGAGACCCAGTACTTC.

This clonotype turned up a few times. The gene calls are TRBV5-6 and TRBJ2-5; TRBD2 matches at 13 bases. CDR3 size: 15 residues. Germline values: CDR1 SGHDT, CDR2 YYEEEE. Trimming cost V 3 bases and J 3 bases; bases outside gene matches: 2. The CDR3 coding sequence is TGTGCCAGCAGCTGGACTAGCGGGGGAAAAGAGACCCAGTACTTC. This translates into CASSWTSGGKETQYF.

This clonotype was seen more than once but under ten times. J is TRBJ2-7 and V is TRBV12-3 or TRBV12-4; TRBD2 matches 11 bases. The CDR3 loop spans 15 amino acids. The V segment lost 5 bases and the J segment 3 bases; nucleotides outside the gene matches: 6. The CDR3, as DNA: TGTGCCAGCAGTGCCTTTGGGACTAGCGGCTACGAGCAGTACTTC. It specifies CASSAFGTSGYEQYF.

The chain's CDR3 is CSARDPNRGESYGYTF. The DNA of the CDR3 is TGCAGTGCTAGAGATCCGAACAGGGGAGAGAGCTATGGCTACACCTTC. This chain connects TRBV20-1 to TRBJ1-2, with 7 bases that match TRBD1. The CDR3 is 16 amino acids. The germline CDR1 and CDR2 sequences are DFQATT and SNEGSKA (reference sequence). J gave up 4 bases and V 0 bases, and 11 bases lay outside the gene matches.

In its sample, this clonotype was seen a few times. V usage is TRBV19 and J usage is TRBJ1-1, with unresolved D. V lost 9 bases to trimming and J lost 1 base, with 9 bases between them. From germline, CDR1 is LNHDA and CDR2 SQIVND (reference sequence). This CDR3 contains 12 residues. CDR3 nucleotide sequence: TGTGCCAGCTTACTGGGGAACACTGAAGCTTTCTTT. It translates to CASLLGNTEAFF.

This clonotype has just a few counts. The chain couples TRBV30 to TRBJ2-3; 8 nucleotides match TRBD2. This CDR3 spans 13 amino acids. J was trimmed by 7 bases and V by 4 bases; bases with no gene match: 7. Germline CDR1 is GTSNPN and CDR2 is SVGIG (reference sequence). The CDR3 nucleotides are TGTGCCTGGACTCCCGGGACTAGAAATACGCAGTATTTT. Translation gives CAWTPGTRNTQYF. Full variable domain (outside the CDR3, taken from reference TRBV30 and TRBJ2-3): SQTIHQWPATLVQPVGSPLSLECTVEGTSNPNLYWYRQAAGRGLQLLFYSVGIGQISSEVPQNLSASRPQDRQFILSSKKLLLSDSGFYLCAWTPGTRNTQYFGPGTRLTVL.